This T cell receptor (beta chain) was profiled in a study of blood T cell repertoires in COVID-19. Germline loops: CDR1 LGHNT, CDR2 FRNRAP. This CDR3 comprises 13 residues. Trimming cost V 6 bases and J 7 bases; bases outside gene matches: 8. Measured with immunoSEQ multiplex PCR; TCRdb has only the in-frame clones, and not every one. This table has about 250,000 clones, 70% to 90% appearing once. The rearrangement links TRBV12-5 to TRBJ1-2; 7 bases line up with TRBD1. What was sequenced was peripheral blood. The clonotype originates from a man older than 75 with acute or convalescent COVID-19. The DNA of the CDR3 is TGTGCTAGTGGAGGGGACAGCTGGCTTGGCTACACCTTC. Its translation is CASGGDSWLGYTF.